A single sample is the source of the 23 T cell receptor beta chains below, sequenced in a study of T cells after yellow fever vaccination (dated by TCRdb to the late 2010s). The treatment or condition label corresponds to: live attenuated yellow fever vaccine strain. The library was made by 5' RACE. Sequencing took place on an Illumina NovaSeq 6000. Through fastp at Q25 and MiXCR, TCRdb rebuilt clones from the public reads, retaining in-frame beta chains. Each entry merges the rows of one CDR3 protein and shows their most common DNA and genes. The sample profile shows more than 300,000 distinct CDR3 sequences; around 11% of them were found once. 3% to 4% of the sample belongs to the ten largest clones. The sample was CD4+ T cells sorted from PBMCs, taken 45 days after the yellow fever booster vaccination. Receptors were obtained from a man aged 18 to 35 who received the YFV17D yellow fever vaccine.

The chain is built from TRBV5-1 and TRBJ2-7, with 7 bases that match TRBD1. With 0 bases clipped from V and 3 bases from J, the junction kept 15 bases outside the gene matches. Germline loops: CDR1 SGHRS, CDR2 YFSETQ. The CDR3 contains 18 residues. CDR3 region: CASSLGPSDRITYYEQYF. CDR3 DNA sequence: TGCGCCAGCAGCTTGGGACCCTCGGACAGGATTACCTACTACGAGCAGTACTTC.

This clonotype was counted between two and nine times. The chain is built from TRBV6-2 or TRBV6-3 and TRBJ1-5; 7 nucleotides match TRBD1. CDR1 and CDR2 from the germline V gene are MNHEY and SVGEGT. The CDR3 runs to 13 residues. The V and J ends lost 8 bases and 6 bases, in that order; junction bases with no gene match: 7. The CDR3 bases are TGTGCCAGCGAGACAGGGCTCGGTCAGCCCCAGCATTTT. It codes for CASETGLGQPQHF.

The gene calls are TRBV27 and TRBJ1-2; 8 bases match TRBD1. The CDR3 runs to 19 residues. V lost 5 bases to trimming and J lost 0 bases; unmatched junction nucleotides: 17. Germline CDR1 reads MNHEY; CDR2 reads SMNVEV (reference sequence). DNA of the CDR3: TGTGCCAGCAGTCCCCGGCTTCCTCCGGGACAGGACTCTAACTATGGCTACACCTTC. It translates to CASSPRLPPGQDSNYGYTF.

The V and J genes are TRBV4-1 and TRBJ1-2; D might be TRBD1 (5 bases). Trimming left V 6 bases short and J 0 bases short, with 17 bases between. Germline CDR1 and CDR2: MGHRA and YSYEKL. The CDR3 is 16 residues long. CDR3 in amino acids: CASSTPGRRSNYGYTF. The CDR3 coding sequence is TGCGCCAGCAGTACCCCGGGACGACGGTCTAACTATGGCTACACCTTC.

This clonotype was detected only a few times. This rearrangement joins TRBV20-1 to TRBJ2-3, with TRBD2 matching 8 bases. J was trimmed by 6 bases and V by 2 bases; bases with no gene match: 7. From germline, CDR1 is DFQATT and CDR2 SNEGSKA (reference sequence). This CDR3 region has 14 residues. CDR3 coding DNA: TGCAGTGCTAGACGAGCGGGGGCCCGGGATACGCAGTATTTT. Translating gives CSARRAGARDTQYF.

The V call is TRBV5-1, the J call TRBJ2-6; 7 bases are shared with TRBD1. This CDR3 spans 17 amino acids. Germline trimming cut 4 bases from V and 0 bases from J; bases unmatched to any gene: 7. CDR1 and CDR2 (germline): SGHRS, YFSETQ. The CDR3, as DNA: TGCGCCAGCAGCGGGGGACAGTCCAACTCTGGGGCCAACGTCCTGACTTTC. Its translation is CASSGGQSNSGANVLTF.

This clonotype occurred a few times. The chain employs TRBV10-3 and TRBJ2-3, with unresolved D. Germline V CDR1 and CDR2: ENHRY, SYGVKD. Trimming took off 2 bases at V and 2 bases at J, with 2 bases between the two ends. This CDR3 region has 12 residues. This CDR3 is CAISEHTDTQYF. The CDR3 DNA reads TGTGCCATCAGTGAGCACACAGATACGCAGTATTTT.

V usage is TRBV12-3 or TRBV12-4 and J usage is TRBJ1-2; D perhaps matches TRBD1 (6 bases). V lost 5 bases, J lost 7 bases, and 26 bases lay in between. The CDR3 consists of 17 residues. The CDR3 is CASSPRTARTKSFGYTF. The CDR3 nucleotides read TGTGCCAGCAGTCCACGGACAGCCCGTACCAAAAGTTTTGGCTACACCTTC.

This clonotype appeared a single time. For the CDR3, the DNA is TGTGCCAGCAGCCCCTGGGAGCGGGCTTTCTTT. Protein sequence: CASSPWERAFF. J is TRBJ1-1 and V is TRBV7-2; D is unresolved. CDR1 SGHTA and CDR2 FQGNSA come from the germline V gene. V was cut by 5 bases and J by 11 bases, with 12 bases left in between. This CDR3 has 11 residues. The complete variable domain, with remaining parts taken from reference TRBV7-2 and TRBJ1-1, reads GAGVSQSPSNKVTEKGKDVELRCDPISGHTALYWYRQSLGQGLEFLIYFQGNSAPDKSGLPSDRFSAERTGGSVSTLTIQRTQQEDSAVYLCASSPWERAFFGQGTRLTVV.

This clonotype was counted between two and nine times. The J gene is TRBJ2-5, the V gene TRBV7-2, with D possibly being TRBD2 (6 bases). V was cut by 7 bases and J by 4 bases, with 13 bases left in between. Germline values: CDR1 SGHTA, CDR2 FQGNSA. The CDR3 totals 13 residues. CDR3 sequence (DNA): TGTGCCAGCAACGCGGGGTTCTCAGAGACCCAGTACTTC. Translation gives CASNAGFSETQYF. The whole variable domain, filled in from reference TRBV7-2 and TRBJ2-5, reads GAGVSQSPSNKVTEKGKDVELRCDPISGHTALYWYRQSLGQGLEFLIYFQGNSAPDKSGLPSDRFSAERTGGSVSTLTIQRTQQEDSAVYLCASNAGFSETQYFGPGTRLLVL.

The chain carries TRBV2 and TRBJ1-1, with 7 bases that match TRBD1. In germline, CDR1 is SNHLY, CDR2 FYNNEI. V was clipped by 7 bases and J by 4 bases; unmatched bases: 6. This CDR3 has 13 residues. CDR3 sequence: CASTRQGSTEAFF. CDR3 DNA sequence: TGTGCCAGCACAAGACAGGGAAGCACTGAAGCTTTCTTT.

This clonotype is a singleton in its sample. The CDR3 DNA is TGTGCCAGCAGCATGGACAGGGGGAGTGAGACCCAGTACTTC. Translated: CASSMDRGSETQYF. The rearrangement links TRBV5-4 to TRBJ2-5, with TRBD1 identical over 10 bases. This CDR3 spans 14 amino acids. Trimming at V came to 4 bases and at J to 5 bases, leaving 5 bases not matched to a gene. The germline gives CDR1 SGHNT, CDR2 YYREEE (reference sequence).

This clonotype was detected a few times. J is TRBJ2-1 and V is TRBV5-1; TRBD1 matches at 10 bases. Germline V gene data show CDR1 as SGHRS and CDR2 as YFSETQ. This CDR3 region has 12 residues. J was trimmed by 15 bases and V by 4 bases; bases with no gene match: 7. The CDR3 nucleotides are TGCGCCAGCAGCCTGGACCGGGACAGGGGGTTCTTC. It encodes CASSLDRDRGFF. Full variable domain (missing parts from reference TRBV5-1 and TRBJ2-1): KAGVTQTPRYLIKTRGQQVTLSCSPISGHRSVSWYQQTPGQGLQFLFEYFSETQRNKGNFPGRFSGRQFSNSRSEMNVSTLELGDSALYLCASSLDRDRGFFGPGTRLTVL.

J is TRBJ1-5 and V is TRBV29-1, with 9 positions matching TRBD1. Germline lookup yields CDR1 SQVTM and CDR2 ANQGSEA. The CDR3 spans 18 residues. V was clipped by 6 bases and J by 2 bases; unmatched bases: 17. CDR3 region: CSVGGGPGQGGGNQPQHF. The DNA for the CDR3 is TGCAGCGTCGGTGGGGGACCGGGACAGGGAGGGGGCAATCAGCCCCAGCATTTT.

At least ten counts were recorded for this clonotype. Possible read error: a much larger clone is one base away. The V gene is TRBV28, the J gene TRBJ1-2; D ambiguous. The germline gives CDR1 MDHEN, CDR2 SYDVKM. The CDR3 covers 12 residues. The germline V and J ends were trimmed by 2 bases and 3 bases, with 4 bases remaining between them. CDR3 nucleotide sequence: TGTGCCAGCAGTTTACAAGACTATGGCTACACCTTC. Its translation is CASSLQDYGYTF.

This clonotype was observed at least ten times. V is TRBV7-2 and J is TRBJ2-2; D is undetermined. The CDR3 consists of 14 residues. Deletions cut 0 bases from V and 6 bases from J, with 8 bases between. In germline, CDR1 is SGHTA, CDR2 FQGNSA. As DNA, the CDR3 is TGTGCCAGCAGCTTAGCGCTCGCGGCCGGGGAGCTGTTTTTT. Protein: CASSLALAAGELFF.

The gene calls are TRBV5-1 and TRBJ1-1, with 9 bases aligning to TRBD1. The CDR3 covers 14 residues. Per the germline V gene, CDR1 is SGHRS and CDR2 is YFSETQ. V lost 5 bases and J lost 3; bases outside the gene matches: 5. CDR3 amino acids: CASRGTGWDTEAFF. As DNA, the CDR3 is TGCGCCAGCAGAGGGACAGGGTGGGACACTGAAGCTTTCTTT.

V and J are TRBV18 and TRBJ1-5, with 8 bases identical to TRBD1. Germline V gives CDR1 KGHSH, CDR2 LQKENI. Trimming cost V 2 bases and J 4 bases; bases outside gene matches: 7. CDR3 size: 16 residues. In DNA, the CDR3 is TGTGCCAGCTCACCATCCGAACAGGGGGTGAATCAGCCCCAGCATTTT. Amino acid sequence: CASSPSEQGVNQPQHF.

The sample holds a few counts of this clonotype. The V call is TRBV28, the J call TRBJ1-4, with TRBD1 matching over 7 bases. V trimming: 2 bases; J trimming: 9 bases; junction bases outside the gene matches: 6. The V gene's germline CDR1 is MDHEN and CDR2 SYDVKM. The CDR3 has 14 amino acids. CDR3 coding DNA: TGTGCCAGCAGTTTAAGGTCAGGGGGAAAAAAACTGTTTTTT. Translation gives CASSLRSGGKKLFF.

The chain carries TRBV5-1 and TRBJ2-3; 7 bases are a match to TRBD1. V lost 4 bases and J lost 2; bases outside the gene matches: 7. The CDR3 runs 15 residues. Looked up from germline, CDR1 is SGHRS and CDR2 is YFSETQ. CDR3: CASSPTGWNTDTQYF. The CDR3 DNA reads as TGCGCCAGCAGCCCGACAGGGTGGAACACAGATACGCAGTATTTT.

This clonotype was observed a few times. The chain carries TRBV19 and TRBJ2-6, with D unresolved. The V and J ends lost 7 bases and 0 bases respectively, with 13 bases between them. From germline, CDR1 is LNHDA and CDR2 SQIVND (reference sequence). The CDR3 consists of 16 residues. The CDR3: CASTTSAVSGANVLTF. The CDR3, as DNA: TGTGCCAGTACCACCTCTGCCGTCTCTGGGGCCAACGTCCTGACTTTC.

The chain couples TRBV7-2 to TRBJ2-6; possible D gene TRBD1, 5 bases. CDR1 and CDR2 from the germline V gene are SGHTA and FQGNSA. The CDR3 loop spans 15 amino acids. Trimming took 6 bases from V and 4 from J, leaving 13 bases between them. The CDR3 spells CASSKGHRGANVLTF. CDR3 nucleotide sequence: TGTGCCAGCAGTAAAGGACACCGGGGGGCCAACGTCCTGACTTTC.

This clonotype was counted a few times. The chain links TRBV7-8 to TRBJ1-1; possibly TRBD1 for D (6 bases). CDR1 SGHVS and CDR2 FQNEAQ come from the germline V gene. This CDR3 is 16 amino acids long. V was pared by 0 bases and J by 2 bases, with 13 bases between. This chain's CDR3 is CASSLARYRANTEAFF. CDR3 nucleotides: TGTGCCAGCAGCTTAGCGCGATACAGGGCTAACACTGAAGCTTTCTTT.